This TCR beta chain comes out of a study of T cells in Graves' hyperthyroidism and ophthalmopathy. Overall study: The initial diagnosis was the point when peripheral blood was collected, ahead of any treatment. Study findings and constraints: Most clonotypes expanded in thyroid above 0.001 were likewise present in blood.

This clonotype was counted ten times or more. Antigen unknown. Template material for amplifying TCR beta CDR3 regions consisted of RNA transcripts. When the TCR CDR3 underwent first-round RT-PCR, the HTBI primer set was used. TCRdb reprocessed the multiplex PCR reads via MiXCR and lists one record per CDR3 protein. The data show about 610,000 distinct CDR3 sequences, roughly 16% seen once. For ophthalmopathy patients, the Clinical Activity Score was at least 3 and the NOSPECS grade at least 4; duration was under 3 months. The CDR3 extends over 14 amino acids. Trimming shortened V by 0 bases and J by 3 bases, and 8 bases separated the two germline ends. Per germline, CDR1 LNHNV and CDR2 YYDKDF (reference sequence).

The V gene is TRBV15, the J gene TRBJ2-5, with D hard to call. The receptor's source is a woman in her 40s with Graves' ophthalmopathy. Sequenced sample: blood. The CDR3 coding sequence is TGTGCCACCAGCAGAGATCGGGCGGAAGAGACCCAGTACTTC. As protein: CATSRDRAEETQYF.